One and the same sample provided the 31 T cell receptor beta chains below, sequenced in a study of PD-L1 blockade in urothelial cancer. Assay: immunoSEQ multiplex PCR; the TCRdb copy retains only in-frame clones and omits some. The profile shows tens of thousands of clones, 84% of them singletons. The time point is: pretreatment peripheral blood. Sequences were derived from PBMCs, sampled around atezolizumab (anti-PD-L1) treatment. Receptors were obtained from a man aged 55 to 70 with urothelial cancer.

The chain recombines TRBV9 with TRBJ1-2, with 9 bases fitting TRBD1. The CDR3 extends over 16 amino acids. Germline values: CDR1 SGDLS, CDR2 YYNGEE. J lost 6 bases, V lost 2 bases, and 11 bases had no gene match. The chain's CDR3 is CASSVGEPTGGNGYTF. The CDR3 DNA sequence: TGTGCCAGCAGCGTCGGAGAACCGACAGGGGGTAATGGCTACACCTTC.

The V gene is TRBV27, the J gene TRBJ2-2, with D maybe TRBD2 (5 bases). Trimming took 5 bases from V and 4 from J, leaving 14 bases between them. The germline V gene has CDR1 MNHEY and CDR2 SMNVEV (reference sequence). The CDR3 has 15 amino acids. CDR3: CASSLLEDPTGELFF. The DNA of the CDR3 is TGTGCCAGCAGTCTACTGGAGGATCCCACCGGGGAGCTGTTTTTT.

The chain employs TRBV28 and TRBJ1-1; D is possibly TRBD1 (5 bases). Germline assignment: CDR1 MDHEN and CDR2 SYDVKM. Trimming left V 7 bases short and J 7 bases short, with 13 bases between. This CDR3 region has 12 residues. The CDR3 protein is CASTETGYEAFF. In DNA, the CDR3 is TGTGCCAGCACCGAAACAGGATATGAAGCTTTCTTT.

V gene TRBV10-3 combines with J gene TRBJ2-1; weak D call: TRBD2 (5 bases). Germline V gene data show CDR1 as ENHRY and CDR2 as SYGVKD. Deletions cut 4 bases from V and 6 bases from J, with 7 bases between. The CDR3 is 12 amino acids. CDR3 DNA sequence: TGTGCCATCAGTGGGAGCGGCAATGAGCAGTTCTTC. This translates into CAISGSGNEQFF.

CDR3: CARSLYLDTCTYEQYF. The CDR3 coding sequence is TGTGCCAGAAGCTTGTACCTGGACACATGTACCTACGAGCAGTACTTC. The genes are TRBV5-3 and TRBJ2-7; D perhaps matches TRBD1 (5 bases). TRBV5-3 is known as an ORF, though its function is uncertain. V lost 1 base and J 2 bases, leaving 16 bases between the germline ends. The CDR3 extends over 16 amino acids.

This chain joins TRBV18 and TRBJ1-4; D unresolved. The germline CDR1 and CDR2 sequences are KGHSH and LQKENI. Trimming removed 3 bases at V and 4 bases at J, with 9 bases between. This CDR3 has 14 amino acids. The CDR3 loop reads CASSPPQNNEKLFF. CDR3 in DNA: TGTGCCAGCTCACCGCCGCAGAATAATGAAAAACTGTTTTTT.

The chain has TRBV28 and TRBJ2-1, with TRBD2 identical over 7 bases. Per the germline V gene, CDR1 is MDHEN and CDR2 is SYDVKM. CDR3 size: 14 residues. V lost 8 bases and J lost 3; bases outside the gene matches: 7. This CDR3 is CASGPSGIYNEQFF. In DNA, the CDR3 is TGTGCCAGCGGCCCTAGCGGTATCTACAATGAGCAGTTCTTC.

The gene calls are TRBV29-1 and TRBJ1-2; D is perhaps TRBD1 (6 bases). The CDR3 is 13 amino acids. The germline V gene encodes CDR1 SQVTM and CDR2 ANQGSEA. Trimming took 8 bases from V and 4 from J, leaving 17 bases between them. The DNA for the CDR3 is TGCAGCACCTCCCGCGGACAGACCTATGGCTACACCTTC. Translating it yields CSTSRGQTYGYTF.

The gene calls are TRBV6-6 and TRBJ2-6, with 7 positions matching TRBD1. The CDR3 contains 15 residues. The V gene end was trimmed by 8 bases and the J gene end by 4 bases; junction bases not matched to a gene: 8. Germline V gene lookup returns CDR1 MNHNY and CDR2 SVGAGI (reference sequence). This CDR3 reads CASSLGGSGANVLTF. The CDR3, as DNA: TGTGCCAGCTCATTAGGGGGCTCAGGGGCCAACGTCCTGACTTTC.

This clone was seen a few times. This chain connects TRBV10-3 to TRBJ1-5, with D possibly matching TRBD1 (5 bases). Germline assignment: CDR1 ENHRY and CDR2 SYGVKD. V gave up 0 bases and J gave up 7 bases, with 10 bases separating them. This CDR3 has 14 residues. The CDR3 sequence is CAISESVGGQPQHF. The CDR3, as DNA: TGTGCCATCAGTGAGTCCGTGGGGGGGCAGCCCCAGCATTTT.

The chain combines TRBV7-2 with TRBJ2-7, with TRBD2 matching 10 bases. Germline trimming cut 3 bases from V and 2 bases from J; bases unmatched to any gene: 7. Germline lookup yields CDR1 SGHTA and CDR2 FQGNSA. The CDR3 spans 16 residues. The CDR3 DNA is TGTGCCAGCAGCTTCGCCGGGACTAGCGCTCCCTACGAGCAGTACTTC. This codes for CASSFAGTSAPYEQYF.

The gene calls are TRBV2 and TRBJ1-5; maybe TRBD1 (5 bases). CDR1 SNHLY and CDR2 FYNNEI come from the germline V gene. V lost 3 bases and J 6 bases, leaving 12 bases between the germline ends. The CDR3 runs 14 residues. CDR3 DNA sequence: TGTGCCAGCAGTGAGGGCAGGGTCGGTCAGCCCCAGCATTTT. The encoded protein is CASSEGRVGQPQHF.

This clone was counted once. The V gene is TRBV5-5, the J gene TRBJ1-3; D is ambiguous. This CDR3 is 15 amino acids long. V was cut by 4 bases and J by 0 bases, with 11 bases left in between. Germline-derived CDR1 and CDR2 are SGHKS and YYEKEE (reference sequence). CDR3 protein: CASSPDGGSGNTIYF. The CDR3 nucleotides are TGTGCCAGCAGCCCCGACGGAGGCTCTGGAAACACCATATATTTT.

The chain uses TRBV27 and TRBJ2-1; 8 bases agree with TRBD1. Germline values: CDR1 MNHEY, CDR2 SMNVEV (reference sequence). Unmatched junction bases numbered 9, after V lost 6 bases and J lost 2 bases. This CDR3 comprises 16 residues. CDR3 loop: CASSKSRDRPYNEQFF. The CDR3 coding sequence is TGTGCCAGCAGCAAAAGCAGGGACAGGCCCTACAATGAGCAGTTCTTC.

The chain couples TRBV7-8 to TRBJ2-7; TRBD2 is a possible D gene (6 bases). The CDR3 contains 15 residues. The germline V gene has CDR1 SGHVS and CDR2 FQNEAQ. The V gene lost 7 bases and the J gene lost 4 bases, with 20 bases spanning the gap. The CDR3 region is CASTREAGSKYEQYF. The DNA of the CDR3 is TGTGCCAGCACCCGGGAAGCGGGTAGCAAATACGAGCAGTACTTC.

This clone was recorded a few times. This chain uses TRBV6-1 with TRBJ1-5; D is ambiguous. The germline V gene has CDR1 MNHNS and CDR2 SASEGT. This CDR3 has 13 amino acids. V was pared by 3 bases and J by 9 bases, with 12 bases between. The DNA of the CDR3 is TGTGCCAGCAGTGATGGTAGCCCGAGGCCCCAGCATTTT. The encoded protein is CASSDGSPRPQHF.

CDR3 residues: CASSYETRGTVDTQYF. For the CDR3, the DNA is TGTGCCAGCAGTTATGAAACGCGGGGAACCGTAGATACGCAGTATTTT. The chain carries TRBV6-6 and TRBJ2-3, with TRBD2 as a possible D gene (6 bases). The CDR3 runs to 16 residues. Germline V CDR1 and CDR2: MNHNY, SVGAGI (reference sequence). V was trimmed by 3 bases and J by 5 bases, leaving 18 bases between them.

Comments on this clone: Germline is not matched at one junction end, which may reflect a read error. J is TRBJ1-1 and V is TRBV5-8; the D is unclear. Per the germline V gene, CDR1 is SGHTS and CDR2 is YDEGEE. The CDR3 spans 11 residues. The CDR3 sequence: CASSLGTATLF. The DNA of the CDR3 is TGTGCCAGCAGCTTGGGTACGGCCACACTATTT.

V and J are TRBV5-6 and TRBJ1-1; TRBD1 might be the D (5 bases). Germline V lookup: CDR1 SGHDT, CDR2 YYEEEE. Trimming removed 0 bases at V and 13 bases at J, with 16 bases between. There are 13 residues in the CDR3. The CDR3 spells CASSLDMGPLGFF. Written as DNA, the CDR3 is TGTGCCAGCAGCTTGGACATGGGGCCCTTAGGTTTCTTT. Filled out from reference TRBV5-6 and TRBJ1-1, the complete variable domain reads DAGVTQSPTHLIKTRGQQVTLRCSPKSGHDTVSWYQQALGQGPQFIFQYYEEEERQRGNFPDRFSGHQFPNYSSELNVNALLLGDSALYLCASSLDMGPLGFFGQGTRLTVV.

This sequence joins TRBV7-3 and TRBJ2-7; D unresolved. V lost 5 bases and J lost 5, with 13 bases in between. Germline CDR1 is SGHTA and CDR2 is FQGTGA. The CDR3 runs 13 residues. CDR3 region: CASSPSSEDEQYF. The CDR3 DNA reads TGTGCCAGCAGCCCCTCCAGTGAGGACGAGCAGTACTTC. The full variable domain, completed using reference TRBV7-3 and TRBJ2-7, is GAGVSQTPSNKVTEKGKYVELRCDPISGHTALYWYRQSLGQGPEFLIYFQGTGAADDSGLPNDRFFAVRPEGSVSTLKIQRTERGDSAVYLCASSPSSEDEQYFGPGTRLTVT.

The rearrangement links TRBV29-1 to TRBJ1-2; 8 bases agree with TRBD1. The CDR3 contains 13 residues. V lost 7 bases and J lost 4; bases outside the gene matches: 8. Germline CDR1 is SQVTM and CDR2 is ANQGSEA. The CDR3 protein is CSDTRGRGYGYTF. CDR3 nucleotide sequence: TGCAGCGATACCAGGGGGCGCGGCTATGGCTACACCTTC.

This clone was detected a few times. The rearrangement uses TRBV6-6 and TRBJ1-5; 7 nucleotides match TRBD1. Germline CDR1 reads MNHNY; CDR2 reads SVGAGI (reference sequence). The CDR3 has 14 residues. J was trimmed by 1 base and V by 6 bases; bases with no gene match: 3. CDR3 sequence reads: CASSLGQSNQPQHF. The CDR3 DNA reads TGTGCCAGCAGCTTGGGACAGAGCAATCAGCCCCAGCATTTT.

This clone was found a few times. The rearrangement links TRBV27 to TRBJ1-1, with D perhaps matching TRBD1 (6 bases). CDR1 MNHEY and CDR2 SMNVEV come from the germline V gene (reference sequence). The CDR3 length is 14 residues. V lost 3 bases to trimming and J lost 1 base, with 9 bases between them. This CDR3 is CASSFYRENTEAFF. The CDR3 DNA sequence: TGTGCCAGCAGTTTTTACAGGGAGAACACTGAAGCTTTCTTT.

This chain connects TRBV28 to TRBJ1-5; D is undetermined. In germline, CDR1 is MDHEN, CDR2 SYDVKM. The CDR3 is made up of 12 amino acids. Trimming pared 3 bases from V and 15 bases from J, leaving 15 bases between. DNA for the CDR3: TGTGCCAGCAGTTTGGGCAGGTACCTTAGGCATTTT. It translates to CASSLGRYLRHF.

The chain links TRBV28 to TRBJ1-4, with D uncertain. Trimming removed 4 bases at V and 7 bases at J, with 10 bases between. Germline loops: CDR1 MDHEN, CDR2 SYDVKM. The CDR3 totals 13 residues. In DNA, the CDR3 is TGTGCCAGCAGTTCCCGGTACAGTGAAAAACTGTTTTTT. Translated: CASSSRYSEKLFF.

The chain combines TRBV18 with TRBJ1-6, with D perhaps matching TRBD1 (5 bases). This CDR3 has 13 residues. With 5 bases removed from V and 9 bases from J, the gap between germline ends came to 11 bases. Per the germline V gene, CDR1 is KGHSH and CDR2 is LQKENI. The CDR3 sequence is CASSKGLGSPLHF. CDR3 in DNA: TGTGCCAGCTCAAAGGGGCTTGGTTCACCCCTCCACTTT.

V is TRBV5-8 and J is TRBJ1-1; TRBD1 matches 7 bases. Germline V CDR1 and CDR2: SGHTS, YDEGEE. The CDR3 totals 14 residues. V lost 3 bases to trimming and J lost 1 base; unmatched junction nucleotides: 3. Written as DNA, the CDR3 is TGTGCCAGCAGCTGGGGGACAGAGAACACTGAAGCTTTCTTT. Encoded protein: CASSWGTENTEAFF.

This chain joins TRBV4-2 and TRBJ2-7; 7 bases align to TRBD1. V lost 1 base and J lost 0; bases outside the gene matches: 3. Germline lookup yields CDR1 LGHNA and CDR2 YNFKEQ. This CDR3 has 15 residues. The chain's CDR3 is CASSQVRDSSYEQYF. The DNA of the CDR3 is TGTGCCAGCAGCCAAGTAAGGGACAGCTCCTACGAGCAGTACTTC.

The rearrangement joins TRBV5-6 to TRBJ1-2; 8 bases match TRBD1. Germline values: CDR1 SGHDT, CDR2 YYEEEE. V lost 3 bases to trimming and J lost 5 bases; unmatched junction nucleotides: 6. There are 14 residues in the CDR3. CDR3 bases: TGTGCCAGCAGCTCGGGACAGGCAGGATATGGCTACACCTTC. Its translation: CASSSGQAGYGYTF.

This clone was counted once. The chain recombines TRBV2 with TRBJ2-1, with TRBD2 matching 9 bases. The CDR3 runs to 15 residues. Trimming took 5 bases from V and 7 from J; bases not matched to a gene: 9. Germline V gives CDR1 SNHLY, CDR2 FYNNEI. The CDR3 loop reads CASSPLAGAPNEQFF. Written as DNA, the CDR3 is TGTGCCAGCAGTCCGTTAGCGGGAGCCCCAAATGAGCAGTTCTTC. The variable domain in full, with the rest retrieved from reference TRBV2 and TRBJ2-1, is EPEVTQTPSHQVTQMGQEVILRCVPISNHLYFYWYRQILGQKVEFLVSFYNNEISEKSEIFDDQFSVERPDGSNFTLKIRSTKLEDSAMYFCASSPLAGAPNEQFFGPGTRLTVL.

The gene calls are TRBV27 and TRBJ2-2; TRBD1 matches at 11 bases. The trim removed 6 bases at V and 7 bases at J, leaving 4 bases unmatched. CDR1 and CDR2 (germline): MNHEY, SMNVEV (reference sequence). CDR3 length equals 14 residues. CDR3 amino acids: CASRDRGQIGELFF. DNA for the CDR3: TGTGCCAGCAGGGACAGGGGGCAAATCGGGGAGCTGTTTTTT.